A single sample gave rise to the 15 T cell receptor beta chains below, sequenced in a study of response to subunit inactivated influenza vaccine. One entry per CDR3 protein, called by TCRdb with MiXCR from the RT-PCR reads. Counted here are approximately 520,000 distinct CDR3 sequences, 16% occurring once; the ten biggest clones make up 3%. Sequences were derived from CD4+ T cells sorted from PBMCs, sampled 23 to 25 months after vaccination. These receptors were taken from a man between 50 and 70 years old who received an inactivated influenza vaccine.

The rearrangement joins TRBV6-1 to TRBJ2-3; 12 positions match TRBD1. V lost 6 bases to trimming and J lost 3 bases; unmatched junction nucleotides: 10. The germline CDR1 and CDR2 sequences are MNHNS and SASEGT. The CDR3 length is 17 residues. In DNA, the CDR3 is TGTGCCAGCAGACGCCGGGACAGGGGGCTCGGGACAGATACGCAGTATTTT. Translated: CASRRRDRGLGTDTQYF.

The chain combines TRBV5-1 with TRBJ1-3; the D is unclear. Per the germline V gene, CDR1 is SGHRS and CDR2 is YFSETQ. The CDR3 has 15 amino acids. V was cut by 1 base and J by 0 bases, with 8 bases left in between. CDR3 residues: CASSLPDYSGNTIYF. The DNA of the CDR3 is TGCGCCAGCAGCTTGCCGGACTACTCTGGAAACACCATATATTTT. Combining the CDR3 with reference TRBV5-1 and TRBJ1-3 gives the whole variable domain KAGVTQTPRYLIKTRGQQVTLSCSPISGHRSVSWYQQTPGQGLQFLFEYFSETQRNKGNFPGRFSGRQFSNSRSEMNVSTLELGDSALYLCASSLPDYSGNTIYFGEGSWLTVV.

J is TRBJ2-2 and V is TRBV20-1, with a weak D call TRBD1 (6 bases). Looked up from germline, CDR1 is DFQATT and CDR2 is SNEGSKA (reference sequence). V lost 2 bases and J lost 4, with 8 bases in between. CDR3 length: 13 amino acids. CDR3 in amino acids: CSARTGSTGELFF. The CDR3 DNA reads TGCAGTGCTAGAACAGGGAGCACCGGGGAGCTGTTTTTT.

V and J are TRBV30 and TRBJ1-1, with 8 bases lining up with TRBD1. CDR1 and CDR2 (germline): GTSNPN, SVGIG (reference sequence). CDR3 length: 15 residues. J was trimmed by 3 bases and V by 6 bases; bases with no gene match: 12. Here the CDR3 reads CACVGRGRLDTEAFF. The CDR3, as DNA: TGTGCCTGCGTCGGCAGGGGGCGTCTAGACACTGAAGCTTTCTTT.

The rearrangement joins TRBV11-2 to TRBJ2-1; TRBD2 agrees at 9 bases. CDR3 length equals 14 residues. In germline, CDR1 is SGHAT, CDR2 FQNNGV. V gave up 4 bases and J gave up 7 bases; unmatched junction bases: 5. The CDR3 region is CASSSIAGVNEQFF. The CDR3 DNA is TGTGCCAGCAGCTCCATAGCGGGAGTTAATGAGCAGTTCTTC.

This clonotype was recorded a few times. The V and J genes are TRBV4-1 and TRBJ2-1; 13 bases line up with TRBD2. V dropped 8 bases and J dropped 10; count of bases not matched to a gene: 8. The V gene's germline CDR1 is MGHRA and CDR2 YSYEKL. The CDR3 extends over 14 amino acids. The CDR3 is CASETSGGAREQFF. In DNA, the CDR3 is TGCGCCAGCGAAACTAGCGGGGGGGCACGCGAGCAGTTCTTC.

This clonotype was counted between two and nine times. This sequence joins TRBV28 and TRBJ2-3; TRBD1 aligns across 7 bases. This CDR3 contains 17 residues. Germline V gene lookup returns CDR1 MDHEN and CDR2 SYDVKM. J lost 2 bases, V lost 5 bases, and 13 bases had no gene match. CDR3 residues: CASSASTGSPSTDTQYF. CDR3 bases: TGTGCCAGCAGTGCCTCGACAGGGTCCCCTTCCACAGATACGCAGTATTTT.

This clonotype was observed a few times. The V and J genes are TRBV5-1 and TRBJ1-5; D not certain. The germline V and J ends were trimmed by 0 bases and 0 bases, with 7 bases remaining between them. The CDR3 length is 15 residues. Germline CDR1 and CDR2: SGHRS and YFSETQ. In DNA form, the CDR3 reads TGCGCCAGCAGCTTGGACGGGGATAGCAATCAGCCCCAGCATTTT. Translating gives CASSLDGDSNQPQHF.

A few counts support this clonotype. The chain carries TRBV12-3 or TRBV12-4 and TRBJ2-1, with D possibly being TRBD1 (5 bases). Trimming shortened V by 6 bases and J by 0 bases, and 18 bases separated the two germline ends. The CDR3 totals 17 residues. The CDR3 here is CASSRSRARGSYNEQFF. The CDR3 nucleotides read TGTGCCAGCAGCCGTTCCAGGGCCCGCGGCTCCTACAATGAGCAGTTCTTC.

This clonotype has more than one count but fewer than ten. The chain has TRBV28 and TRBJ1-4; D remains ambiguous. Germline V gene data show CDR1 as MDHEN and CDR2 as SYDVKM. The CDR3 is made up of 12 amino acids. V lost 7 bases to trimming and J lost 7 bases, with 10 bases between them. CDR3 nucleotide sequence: TGTGCCAGCAAGAACTTGGGTGAAAAACTGTTTTTT. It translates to CASKNLGEKLFF.

Here the CDR3 reads CASSQGTPGIGELFF. The CDR3 DNA reads TGTGCCAGCAGCCAAGGGACACCTGGGATCGGGGAGCTGTTTTTT. V gene TRBV3-1 combines with J gene TRBJ2-2, with D possibly being TRBD1 (5 bases). CDR3 size: 15 residues. Between the trimmed V and J ends, which lost 1 base and 7 bases, there was a span of 13 bases. Germline V gives CDR1 LGHDT, CDR2 YNNKEL (reference sequence).

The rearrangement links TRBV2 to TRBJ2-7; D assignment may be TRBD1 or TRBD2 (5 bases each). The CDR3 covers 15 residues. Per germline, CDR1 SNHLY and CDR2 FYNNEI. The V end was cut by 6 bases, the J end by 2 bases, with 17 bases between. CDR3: CASSAPGGRTYEQYF. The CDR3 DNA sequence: TGTGCCAGCAGCGCCCCTGGGGGACGTACCTACGAGCAGTACTTC.

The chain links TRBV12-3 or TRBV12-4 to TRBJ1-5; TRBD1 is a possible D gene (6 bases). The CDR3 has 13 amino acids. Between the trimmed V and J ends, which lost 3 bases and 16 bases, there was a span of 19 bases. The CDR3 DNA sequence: TGTGCCAGCAGTTTCGTGGGACACGAAAAGACCCATTTT. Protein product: CASSFVGHEKTHF.

DNA for the CDR3: TGTGCCACCAGGTGGGACAGGGATACCGGGGAGCTGTTTTTT. Protein: CATRWDRDTGELFF. The chain recombines TRBV15 with TRBJ2-2; 9 nucleotides align to TRBD1. The junction had 4 bases not matched to a gene; V was cut back by 6 bases and J by 5 bases. This CDR3 region has 14 residues. Germline CDR1 is LNHNV and CDR2 is YYDKDF (reference sequence).

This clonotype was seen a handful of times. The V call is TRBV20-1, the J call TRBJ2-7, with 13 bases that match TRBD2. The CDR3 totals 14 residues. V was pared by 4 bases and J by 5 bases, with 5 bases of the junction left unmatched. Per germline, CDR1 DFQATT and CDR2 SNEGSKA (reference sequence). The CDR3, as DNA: TGCAGTGCTACCGCCGGGACTAGCGGGAACGAGCAGTACTTC. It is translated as CSATAGTSGNEQYF.